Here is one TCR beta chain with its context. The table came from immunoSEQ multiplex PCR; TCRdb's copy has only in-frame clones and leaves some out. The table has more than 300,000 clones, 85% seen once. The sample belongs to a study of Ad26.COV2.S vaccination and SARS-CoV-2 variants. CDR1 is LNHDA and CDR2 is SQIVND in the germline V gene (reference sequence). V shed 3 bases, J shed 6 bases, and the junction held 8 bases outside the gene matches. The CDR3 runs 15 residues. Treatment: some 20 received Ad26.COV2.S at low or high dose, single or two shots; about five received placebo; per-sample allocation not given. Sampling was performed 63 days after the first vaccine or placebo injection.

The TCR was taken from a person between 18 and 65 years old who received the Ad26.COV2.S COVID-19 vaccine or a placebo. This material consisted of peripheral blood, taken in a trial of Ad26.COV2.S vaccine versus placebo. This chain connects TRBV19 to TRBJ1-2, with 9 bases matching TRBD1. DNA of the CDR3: TGTGCCAGTAGTATCGCGGGACAGGGATCGAATGGCTACACCTTC. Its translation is CASSIAGQGSNGYTF.